This T cell receptor (beta chain) was sequenced for a study of CD4 T cells in relation to SARS-CoV-2 and coronaviruses. Study-level information: Negative control cultures got HIV-1 Nef peptides or no peptide.

Unexposed donor CD4+ T cells date from about 2011-2018, before the COVID-19 pandemic. After about 10 days of culture, CD4+ T cells were isolated. Cells permitting, SARS-CoV-2 S/N and four cold-coronavirus spikes were tested on unexposed-donor CD4+ T cells. The data were produced by immunoSEQ multiplex PCR, yet TCRdb's version contains in-frame clones alone and is incomplete. Of about 28,000 clones in the sample, 60% to 80% were seen once. On this clone itself: Its antigen is still unknown.

Sequencing input: CD4+ T cells from PBMCs, cultured in vitro. This clonotype originated in a human donor in good health.

CDR3 in DNA: TGTGCCACCCGTACAGGGCCGAACTACAATGAGCAGTTCTTC. The encoded protein is CATRTGPNYNEQFF. The chain recombines TRBV2 with TRBJ2-1, with D tentatively TRBD1 (6 bases). CDR1 is SNHLY, CDR2 FYNNEI, per germline. V lost 10 bases to trimming and J lost 3 bases, with 16 bases between them. The CDR3 sequence is 14 residues long.